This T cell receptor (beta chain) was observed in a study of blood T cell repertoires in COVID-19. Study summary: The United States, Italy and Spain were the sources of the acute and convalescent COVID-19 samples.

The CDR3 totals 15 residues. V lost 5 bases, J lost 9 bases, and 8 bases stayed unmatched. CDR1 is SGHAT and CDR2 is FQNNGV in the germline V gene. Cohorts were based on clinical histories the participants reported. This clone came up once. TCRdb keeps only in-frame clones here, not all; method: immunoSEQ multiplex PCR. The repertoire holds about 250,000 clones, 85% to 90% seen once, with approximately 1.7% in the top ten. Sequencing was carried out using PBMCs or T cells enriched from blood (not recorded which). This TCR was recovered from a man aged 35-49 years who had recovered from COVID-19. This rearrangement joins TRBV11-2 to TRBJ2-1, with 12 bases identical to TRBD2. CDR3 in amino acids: CASSPLAGGRIEQFF. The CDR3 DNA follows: TGTGCCAGCAGCCCTCTAGCGGGAGGGAGGATTGAGCAGTTCTTC.